The 24 T cell receptor beta chains given below trace back to one sample, sequenced in a study of cytomegalovirus exposure and HLA in healthy donors. With 60 Vbeta and 13 Jbeta primers, the PCR was carried out. Profiled with immunoSEQ multiplex PCR; TCRdb holds only in-frame clones, not every one. The data contain around 150,000 clones, over 60% of them singletons. Material for sequencing was PBMCs. These receptors all stem from a woman aged 45-60 years in good health and CMV-seropositive.

The chain combines TRBV5-1 with TRBJ2-1; possible D gene TRBD1, 5 bases. The CDR3 extends over 14 amino acids. CDR1 and CDR2 (germline): SGHRS, YFSETQ. Between the trimmed V and J ends, which lost 0 bases and 7 bases, there was a span of 11 bases. The CDR3 DNA is TGCGCCAGCAGCTTGGGGGGCAGGACGAATGAGCAGTTCTTC. Protein: CASSLGGRTNEQFF.

This clone was recorded a few times. The chain links TRBV4-3 to TRBJ2-7; possible D gene TRBD1, 5 bases. Germline lookup yields CDR1 LGHNA and CDR2 YSLEER. V was pared by 2 bases and J by 2 bases, with 13 bases between. This CDR3 is 15 amino acids long. This chain's CDR3 is CASSQRPGNPYEQYF. The CDR3 nucleotides read TGCGCCAGCAGCCAAAGGCCAGGGAACCCCTACGAGCAGTACTTC.

J is TRBJ2-5 and V is TRBV30, with D possibly matching TRBD1 (5 bases). Germline CDR1 GTSNPN, CDR2 SVGIG (reference sequence). V was clipped by 3 bases and J by 5 bases, with 19 bases between them. This CDR3 contains 15 residues. The CDR3 here is CAWSRGRGLGETQYF. The CDR3 bases are TGTGCCTGGAGCCGAGGAAGGGGCCTAGGGGAGACCCAGTACTTC.

The V gene is TRBV7-2, the J gene TRBJ1-1; 11 positions agree with TRBD1. In germline, CDR1 is SGHTA, CDR2 FQGNSA. Trimming removed 7 bases from V and 4 bases from J; junction bases left unmatched: 5. CDR3 size: 14 residues. The CDR3 spells CASIVDRGRTEAFF. In nucleotides, the CDR3 is TGTGCCAGCATCGTGGACAGGGGGCGCACTGAAGCTTTCTTT.

The V and J genes are TRBV10-3 and TRBJ2-4; D may be TRBD1 (5 bases). V gave up 2 bases and J gave up 7 bases, with 24 bases separating them. There are 18 residues in the CDR3. Germline CDR1 reads ENHRY; CDR2 reads SYGVKD. Written as DNA, the CDR3 is TGTGCCATCAGTGAGAGCCCAGGGTCTTCGTTCATCGGGAACATTCAGTACTTC. This sequence encodes CAISESPGSSFIGNIQYF.

V gene TRBV6-1 combines with J gene TRBJ1-5; TRBD1 matches at 9 bases. V was clipped by 4 bases and J by 2 bases; unmatched bases: 0. Germline CDR1 and CDR2: MNHNS and SASEGT. This CDR3 has 14 residues. The CDR3 DNA sequence: TGTGCCAGCAGTGGGGACAGGGGCAATCAGCCCCAGCATTTT. Protein: CASSGDRGNQPQHF.

The rearrangement uses TRBV5-4 and TRBJ2-7; 7 bases fit TRBD1. Germline CDR1 is SGHNT and CDR2 is YYREEE (reference sequence). V shed 0 bases, J shed 2 bases, and the junction held 2 bases outside the gene matches. CDR3 size: 14 residues. The CDR3 nucleotides read TGTGCCAGCAGCTTGGTGGGACAGACCTACGAGCAGTACTTC. It encodes CASSLVGQTYEQYF.

The J gene is TRBJ1-2, the V gene TRBV14; D call uncertain. From germline, CDR1 is SGHDN and CDR2 FVKESK. The CDR3 has 12 amino acids. With 4 bases removed from V and 6 bases from J, the gap between germline ends came to 9 bases. DNA of the CDR3: TGTGCCAGCAGCCCAATAACGGATGGCTACACCTTC. Translation gives CASSPITDGYTF.

CDR3 DNA sequence: TGTGCCATCAAACCCGGGACTAGCGGGAGCACAGATACGCAGTATTTT. Protein product: CAIKPGTSGSTDTQYF. V and J are TRBV10-3 and TRBJ2-3; 12 bases fit TRBD2. The V and J ends lost 7 bases and 0 bases, in that order; junction bases with no gene match: 5. Germline V lookup: CDR1 ENHRY, CDR2 SYGVKD. The CDR3 covers 16 residues.

V and J are TRBV6-5 and TRBJ1-1; D not resolved. Trimming took 0 bases from V and 1 from J, leaving 9 bases between them. Germline values: CDR1 MNHEY, CDR2 SVGAGI. The CDR3 is 15 residues long. The CDR3 bases are TGTGCCAGCAGTTACTCGGATTCGGGGAACACTGAAGCTTTCTTT. This translates into CASSYSDSGNTEAFF.

This clone was recorded a few times. V and J are TRBV27 and TRBJ2-7; the D is unclear. The CDR3 sequence is 11 residues long. Trimming shortened V by 5 bases and J by 6 bases, and 8 bases separated the two germline ends. CDR1 MNHEY and CDR2 SMNVEV come from the germline V gene (reference sequence). In nucleotides, the CDR3 is TGTGCCAGCAGTACCCTCGGCGAGCAGTACTTC. It is translated as CASSTLGEQYF.

CDR3 in amino acids: CAISGTGLSYGYTF. For the CDR3, the DNA is TGTGCCATCAGTGGGACAGGGCTTAGCTATGGCTACACCTTC. This chain joins TRBV10-3 and TRBJ1-2, with 8 bases matching TRBD1. CDR3 length: 14 residues. The germline CDR1 and CDR2 sequences are ENHRY and SYGVKD. V was clipped by 4 bases and J by 4 bases; unmatched bases: 5.

V gene TRBV19 combines with J gene TRBJ2-3; TRBD2 matches 16 bases. CDR1 is LNHDA, CDR2 SQIVND, per germline (reference sequence). The CDR3 extends over 17 amino acids. V lost 9 bases and J lost 2; bases outside the gene matches: 8. The CDR3, as DNA: TGTGCCAGCTCCGGGACTAGCGGGGGGGTAGTCACAGATACGCAGTATTTT. Translating gives CASSGTSGGVVTDTQYF.

This chain connects TRBV5-1 to TRBJ1-1; D gene uncertain. The germline gives CDR1 SGHRS, CDR2 YFSETQ. V lost 1 base and J lost 11, with 21 bases in between. This CDR3 spans 15 amino acids. The CDR3 nucleotides are TGCGCCAGCAGCTTGTCCGCGACGGGTCCTATGGAGGCTTTCTTT. Protein sequence: CASSLSATGPMEAFF.

This rearrangement joins TRBV2 to TRBJ2-7, with TRBD2 as a possible D gene (6 bases). With 4 bases removed from V and 2 bases from J, the gap between germline ends came to 15 bases. Germline CDR1 SNHLY, CDR2 FYNNEI. The CDR3 runs to 15 residues. CDR3 coding DNA: TGTGCCAGCAGTGGGAGGAGGCGGGGTGCCTACGAGCAGTACTTC. It yields the protein CASSGRRRGAYEQYF.

This chain links TRBV2 with TRBJ2-1; 14 bases match TRBD2. With 5 bases clipped from V and 0 bases from J, the junction kept 12 bases outside the gene matches. The CDR3 totals 20 residues. The V gene's germline CDR1 is SNHLY and CDR2 FYNNEI. CDR3 coding DNA: TGTGCCAGCAGTACCCCCGGGACTAGCGGGAGTCTCAGCTCCTACAATGAGCAGTTCTTC. Translation gives CASSTPGTSGSLSSYNEQFF.

The chain carries TRBV9 and TRBJ1-6, with TRBD1 matching 8 bases. V gave up 4 bases and J gave up 3 bases; unmatched junction bases: 6. Germline loops: CDR1 SGDLS, CDR2 YYNGEE. The CDR3 consists of 16 residues. CDR3 DNA sequence: TGTGCCAGCAGCACAGGGGGGCCTAGCTATAATTCACCCCTCCACTTT. Its protein is CASSTGGPSYNSPLHF.

The chain carries TRBV5-6 and TRBJ2-7; 9 positions match TRBD2. The germline gives CDR1 SGHDT, CDR2 YYEEEE. The CDR3 consists of 14 residues. V shed 4 bases, J shed 1 base, and the junction held 3 bases outside the gene matches. This CDR3 is CASSLTSGSYEQYF. The CDR3 nucleotides are TGTGCCAGCAGCCTGACTAGCGGTTCCTACGAGCAGTACTTC.

The chain joins TRBV6-4 to TRBJ1-3; D perhaps matches TRBD1 (5 bases). Germline V gives CDR1 MRHNA, CDR2 SNTAGT. With 6 bases removed from V and 2 bases from J, the gap between germline ends came to 17 bases. The CDR3 is 16 amino acids. The CDR3 region is CASRIFLGAAGNTIYF. In nucleotides, the CDR3 is TGTGCCAGCAGGATCTTTCTAGGGGCCGCTGGAAACACCATATATTTT.

The chain couples TRBV28 to TRBJ2-7, with 8 bases identical to TRBD2. CDR1 and CDR2 from the germline V gene are MDHEN and SYDVKM. The CDR3 consists of 17 residues. J gave up 0 bases and V 3 bases, and 10 bases lay outside the gene matches. CDR3 loop: CASSLEDLAGLSYEQYF. CDR3 DNA sequence: TGTGCCAGCAGTTTGGAGGATTTAGCGGGACTCTCCTACGAGCAGTACTTC.

The chain couples TRBV7-9 to TRBJ2-3; the match to TRBD1 covers 7 bases. Germline V gene data show CDR1 as SEHNR and CDR2 as FQNEAQ (reference sequence). CDR3 size: 15 residues. Trimming at V came to 4 bases and at J to 4 bases, leaving 8 bases not matched to a gene. The CDR3 nucleotides read TGTGCCAGCAGCTCCCAGGCAGGGGGTTCAGATACGCAGTATTTT. Translation gives CASSSQAGGSDTQYF.

The gene calls are TRBV6-7 and TRBJ1-1; TRBD1 agrees at 9 bases. TRBV6-7 is an ORF, with its function uncertain. Losses at the gene ends were 4 bases for V and 0 bases for J; bases not matched to a gene: 9. The CDR3 extends over 17 amino acids. Here the CDR3 reads CASSLNRGRSVNTEAFF. The CDR3 DNA is TGTGCCAGCAGTTTAAACAGGGGGCGTAGTGTGAACACTGAAGCTTTCTTT.

This chain uses TRBV28 with TRBJ1-5; D unresolved. The V end lost 7 bases, the J end lost 1 base, and 14 bases lay between the germline ends. Per germline, CDR1 MDHEN and CDR2 SYDVKM. The CDR3 contains 15 residues. In DNA, the CDR3 is TGTGCCAGCACCGAACGGGGTCAGAGCAATCAGCCCCAGCATTTT. Its translation is CASTERGQSNQPQHF.

The J gene is TRBJ1-1, the V gene TRBV28, with a possible D match to TRBD1 (6 bases). Between the trimmed V and J ends, which lost 3 bases and 8 bases, there was a span of 25 bases. The CDR3 runs to 17 residues. In germline, CDR1 is MDHEN, CDR2 SYDVKM. CDR3 DNA sequence: TGTGCCAGCAGTTTGCCCCTTGGACAGTCCTTTGGAAGGGAAGCTTTCTTT. It specifies CASSLPLGQSFGREAFF.